The clone carrying this T cell receptor beta chain was counted between two and nine times. Addition of a universal primer site occurred through template switching, and cDNA carried unique molecular identifiers. TCRdb re-analysed the 5' RACE reads in MiXCR, keeping a single row per CDR3 protein. The sample carries some 900,000 distinct CDR3 sequences, around 12% recorded once. This CDR3 comprises 11 residues. Germline V CDR1 and CDR2: DFQATT, SNEGSKA (reference sequence). Trimming took off 5 bases at V and 4 bases at J, with 5 bases between the two ends. This sample was taken from a study of identical twins. These same data were also listed under a study on yellow fever vaccine responses in identical twins.

Sequenced material: PBMCs. The chain has TRBV20-1 and TRBJ2-2, with D uncertain. The source is a woman aged 18 to 35 in good health. The CDR3 DNA reads TGCAGTGCTGAGGTCACCGGGGAGCTGTTTTTT. This encodes CSAEVTGELFF.